This TCR beta chain was identified during a study of Ad26.COV2.S vaccination and SARS-CoV-2 variants. The V segment lost 3 bases and the J segment 8 bases; nucleotides outside the gene matches: 13. This CDR3 is built from 17 residues. Germline CDR1 reads MGHRA; CDR2 reads YSYEKL. Assay: immunoSEQ multiplex PCR; the TCRdb copy retains only in-frame clones and omits some. The sample has some 180,000 clones, approximately 90% seen once. The source is a human donor who had recovered from COVID-19. The specimen comprised peripheral blood, sampled after recovery from COVID-19. The chain uses TRBV4-1 and TRBJ2-1; 10 bases match TRBD2. The DNA for the CDR3 is TGCGCCAGCAGCCAGCACCCAGCGGGAGGGCCGGTAGATGAGCAGTTCTTC. Its translation: CASSQHPAGGPVDEQFF.